A single sample gave rise to the 4 T cell receptor beta chains below, sequenced in a study of T cell repertoires in cytomegalovirus infection. TCRdb re-called the reads with MiXCR, one entry per CDR3 protein. Of nearly 650,000 distinct CDR3 sequences listed, 20% to 25% are singletons. Material: CD8+ T cells from PBMCs. All receptors come from a human donor in good health (CMV status not recorded). Some clones in this sample may be carry-over from other donors' samples.

This clonotype was observed many times. This chain connects TRBV7-2 to TRBJ1-1, with 7 bases that match TRBD1. This CDR3 comprises 13 residues. Germline CDR1 is SGHTA and CDR2 is FQGNSA. V was clipped by 5 bases and J by 4 bases; unmatched bases: 4. The chain's CDR3 is CASSEGQLTEAFF. Written as DNA, the CDR3 is TGTGCCAGCAGCGAGGGACAGCTCACTGAAGCTTTCTTT.

This clonotype occurred many times. V is TRBV7-8 and J is TRBJ1-1, with 9 bases that match TRBD1. From germline, CDR1 is SGHVS and CDR2 FQNEAQ. There are 20 residues in the CDR3. The J segment lost 1 base and the V segment lost 1 base, leaving 16 bases of the junction unmatched. DNA of the CDR3: TGTGCCAGCAGCTTAGTCCCTCCGGGACAGGGAATGCTAAAGAACACTGAAGCTTTCTTT. It codes for CASSLVPPGQGMLKNTEAFF.

The chain combines TRBV24-1 with TRBJ2-1; TRBD2 might be the D (7 bases). The germline V and J ends were trimmed by 8 bases and 8 bases, with 24 bases remaining between them. The length of the CDR3 is 16 residues. From germline, CDR1 is KGHDR and CDR2 SFDVKD. DNA of the CDR3: TGTGCCACCAAGGGGAGGGGGTACCATCTGTGGGATGAGCAGTTCTTC. Translating it yields CATKGRGYHLWDEQFF.

The table lists this clonotype with a few counts. V usage is TRBV7-3 and J usage is TRBJ2-6, with unresolved D. This CDR3 spans 15 amino acids. V gave up 5 bases and J gave up 4 bases, with 12 bases separating them. From germline, CDR1 is SGHTA and CDR2 FQGTGA. The chain's CDR3 is CASSPQVYGANVLTF. CDR3 in DNA: TGTGCCAGCAGCCCTCAGGTGTACGGGGCCAACGTCCTGACTTTC.